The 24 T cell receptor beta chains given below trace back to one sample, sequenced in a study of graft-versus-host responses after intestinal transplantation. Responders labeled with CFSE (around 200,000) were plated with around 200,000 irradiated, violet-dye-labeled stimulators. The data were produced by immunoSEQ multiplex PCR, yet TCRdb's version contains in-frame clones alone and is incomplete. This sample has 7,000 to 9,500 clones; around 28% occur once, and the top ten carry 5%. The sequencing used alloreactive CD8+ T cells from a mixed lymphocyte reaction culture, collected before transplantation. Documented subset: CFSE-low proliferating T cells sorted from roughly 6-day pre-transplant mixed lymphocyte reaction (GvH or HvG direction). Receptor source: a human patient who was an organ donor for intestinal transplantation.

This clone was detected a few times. The CDR3 region has the DNA TGTGCCAGCAGTTTAGGATCGGGACCGTATGGCTACACCTTC. This codes for CASSLGSGPYGYTF. This chain links TRBV27 with TRBJ1-2, with D possibly matching TRBD1 (5 bases). Germline loops: CDR1 MNHEY, CDR2 SMNVEV (reference sequence). This CDR3 has 14 amino acids. V was trimmed by 2 bases and J by 5 bases, leaving 12 bases between them.

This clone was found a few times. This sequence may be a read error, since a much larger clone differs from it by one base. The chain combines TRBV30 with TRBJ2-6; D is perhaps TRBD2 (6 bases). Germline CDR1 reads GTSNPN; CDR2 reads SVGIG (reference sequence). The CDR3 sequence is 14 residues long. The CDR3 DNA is TGTGCCGGGAGTCCGGGGGCTGGGGCCAACGTCCTGACTTTC. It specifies CAGSPGAGANVLTF.

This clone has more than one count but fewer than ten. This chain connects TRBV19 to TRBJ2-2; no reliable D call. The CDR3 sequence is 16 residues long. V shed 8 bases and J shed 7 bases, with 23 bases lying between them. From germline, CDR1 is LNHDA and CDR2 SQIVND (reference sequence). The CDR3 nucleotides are TGTGCCAGTTCTGTTCGGATAGCAGACCCGAGCGGGGAGCTGTTTTTT. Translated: CASSVRIADPSGELFF. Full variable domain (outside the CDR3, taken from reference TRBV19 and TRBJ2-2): DGGITQSPKYLFRKEGQNVTLSCEQNLNHDAMYWYRQDPGQGLRLIYYSQIVNDFQKGDIAEGYSVSREKKESFPLTVTSAQKNPTAFYLCASSVRIADPSGELFFGEGSRLTVL.

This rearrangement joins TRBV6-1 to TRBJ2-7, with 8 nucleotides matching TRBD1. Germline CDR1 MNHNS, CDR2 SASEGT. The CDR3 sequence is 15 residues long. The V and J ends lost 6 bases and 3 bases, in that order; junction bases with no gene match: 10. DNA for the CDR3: TGTGCCAGCAGGGGCACAGGGGGGTCTATCTACGAGCAGTACTTC. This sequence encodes CASRGTGGSIYEQYF.

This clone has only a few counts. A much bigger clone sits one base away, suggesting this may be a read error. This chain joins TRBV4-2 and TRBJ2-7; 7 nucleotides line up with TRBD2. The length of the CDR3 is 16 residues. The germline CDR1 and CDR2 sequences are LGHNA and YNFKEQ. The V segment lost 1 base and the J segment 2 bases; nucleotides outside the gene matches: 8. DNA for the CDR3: TGTGCCAGCAGCCAAGTTGGGGGGACTACCCCCTACGAGCAGTACTTC. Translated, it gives CASSQVGGTTPYEQYF.

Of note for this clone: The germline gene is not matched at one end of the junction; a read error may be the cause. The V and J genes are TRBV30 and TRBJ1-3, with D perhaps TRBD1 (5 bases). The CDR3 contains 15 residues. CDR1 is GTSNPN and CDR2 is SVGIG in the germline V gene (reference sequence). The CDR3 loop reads CAWTSGLSSGNTIYF. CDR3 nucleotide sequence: TGTGCTTGGACATCCGGCCTTAGCTCTGGAAACACCATATATTTT.

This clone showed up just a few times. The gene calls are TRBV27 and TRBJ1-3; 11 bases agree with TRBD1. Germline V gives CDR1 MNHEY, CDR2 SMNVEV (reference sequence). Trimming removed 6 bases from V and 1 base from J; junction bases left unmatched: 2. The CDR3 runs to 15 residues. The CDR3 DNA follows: TGTGCCAGCAGCCGGGACAGGGGGTCTGGAAACACCATATATTTT. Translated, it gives CASSRDRGSGNTIYF.

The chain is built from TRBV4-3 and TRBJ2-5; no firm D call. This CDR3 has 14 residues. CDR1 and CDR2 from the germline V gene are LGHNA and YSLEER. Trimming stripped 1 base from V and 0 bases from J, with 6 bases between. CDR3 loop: CASSQVRNQETQYF. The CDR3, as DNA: TGCGCCAGCAGCCAAGTAAGGAACCAAGAGACCCAGTACTTC.

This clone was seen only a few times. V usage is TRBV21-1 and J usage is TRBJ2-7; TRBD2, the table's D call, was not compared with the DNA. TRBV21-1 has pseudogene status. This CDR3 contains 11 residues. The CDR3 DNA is TGTGCCAGAAGTGAGGCATCGGTGGAGTACTTC. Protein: CARSEASVEYF.

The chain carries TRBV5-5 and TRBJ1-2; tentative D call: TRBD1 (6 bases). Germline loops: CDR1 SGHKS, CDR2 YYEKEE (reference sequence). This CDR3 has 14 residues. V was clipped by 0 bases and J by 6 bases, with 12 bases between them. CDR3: CASSLDQGMDGYTF. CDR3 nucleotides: TGTGCCAGCAGCTTGGACCAGGGGATGGATGGCTACACCTTC.

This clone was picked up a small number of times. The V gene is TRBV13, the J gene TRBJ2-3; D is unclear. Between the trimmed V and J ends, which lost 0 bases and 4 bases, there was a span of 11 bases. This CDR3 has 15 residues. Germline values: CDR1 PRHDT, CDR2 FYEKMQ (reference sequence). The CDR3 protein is CASSLGLRVADTQYF. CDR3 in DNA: TGTGCCAGCAGCTTAGGACTCCGGGTCGCAGATACGCAGTATTTT.

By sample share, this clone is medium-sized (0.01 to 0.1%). Written as DNA, the CDR3 is TGCGCCAGCAGCTTGGAACAGGGCCTCGGGGAGACCCAGTACTTC. Encoded protein: CASSLEQGLGETQYF. V usage is TRBV5-1 and J usage is TRBJ2-5; D is perhaps TRBD1 (6 bases). V was clipped by 0 bases and J by 5 bases, with 14 bases between them. This CDR3 is 15 amino acids long. CDR1 SGHRS and CDR2 YFSETQ come from the germline V gene.

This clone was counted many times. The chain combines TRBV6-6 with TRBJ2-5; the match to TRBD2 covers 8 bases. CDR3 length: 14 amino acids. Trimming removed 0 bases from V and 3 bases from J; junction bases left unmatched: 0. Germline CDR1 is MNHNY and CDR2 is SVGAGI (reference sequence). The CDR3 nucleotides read TGTGCCAGCAGTTACTCTAGCGGGAAAGAGACCCAGTACTTC. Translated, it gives CASSYSSGKETQYF.

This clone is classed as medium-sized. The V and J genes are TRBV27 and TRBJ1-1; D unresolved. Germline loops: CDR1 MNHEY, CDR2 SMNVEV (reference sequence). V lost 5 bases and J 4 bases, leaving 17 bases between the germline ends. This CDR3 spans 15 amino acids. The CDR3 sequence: CASSLNTGRVTEAFF. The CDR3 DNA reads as TGTGCCAGCAGTCTCAATACCGGACGTGTCACTGAAGCTTTCTTT.

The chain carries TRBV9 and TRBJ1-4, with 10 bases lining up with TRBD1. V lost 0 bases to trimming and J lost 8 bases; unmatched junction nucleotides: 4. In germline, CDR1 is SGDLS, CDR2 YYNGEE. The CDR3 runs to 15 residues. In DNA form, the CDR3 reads TGTGCCAGCAGCGTAGAGTGGGACAGGGGAGAAAAACTGTTTTTT. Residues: CASSVEWDRGEKLFF.

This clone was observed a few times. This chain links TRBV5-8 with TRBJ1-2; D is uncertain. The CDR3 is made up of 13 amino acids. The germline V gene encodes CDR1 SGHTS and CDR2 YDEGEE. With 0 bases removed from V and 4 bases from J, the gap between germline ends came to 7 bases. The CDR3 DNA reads TGTGCCAGCAGCTTGGTACGGACCTATGGCTACACCTTC. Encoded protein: CASSLVRTYGYTF.

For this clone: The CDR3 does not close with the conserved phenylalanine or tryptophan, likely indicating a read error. Here the CDR3 reads CAWTNVMNTEAFL. The CDR3 nucleotides read TGTGCCTGGACCAATGTCATGAACACTGAAGCTTTCCTT. This chain joins TRBV30 and TRBJ1-1; D is ambiguous. This CDR3 has 13 residues. Trimming pared 4 bases from V and 0 bases from J, leaving 9 bases between. Germline V gene sequence: CDR1 GTSNPN, CDR2 SVGIG (reference sequence).

The CDR3 DNA is TGTGCCAGTAGTATAGTTGGCAGGGGGAACACTGAAGCTTTCTTT. This encodes CASSIVGRGNTEAFF. The chain is built from TRBV19 and TRBJ1-1; D is possibly TRBD1 (6 bases). Trimming left V 1 base short and J 1 base short, with 10 bases between. The CDR3 spans 15 residues. CDR1 LNHDA and CDR2 SQIVND come from the germline V gene (reference sequence). Filled out from reference TRBV19 and TRBJ1-1, the complete variable domain reads DGGITQSPKYLFRKEGQNVTLSCEQNLNHDAMYWYRQDPGQGLRLIYYSQIVNDFQKGDIAEGYSVSREKKESFPLTVTSAQKNPTAFYLCASSIVGRGNTEAFFGQGTRLTVV.

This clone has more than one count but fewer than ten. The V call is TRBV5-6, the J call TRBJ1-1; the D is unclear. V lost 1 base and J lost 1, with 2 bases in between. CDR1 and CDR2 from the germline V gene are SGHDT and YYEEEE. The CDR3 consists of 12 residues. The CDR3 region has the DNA TGTGCCAGCAGCTTGCAGAACACTGAAGCTTTCTTT. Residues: CASSLQNTEAFF.

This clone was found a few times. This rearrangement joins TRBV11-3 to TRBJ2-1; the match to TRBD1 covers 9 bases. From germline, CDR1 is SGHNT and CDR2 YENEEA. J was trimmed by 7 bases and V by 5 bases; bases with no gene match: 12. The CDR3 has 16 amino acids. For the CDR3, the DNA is TGTGCCAGCAGCCCCGGGCCGGGACAGGGTTCAAATGAGCAGTTCTTC. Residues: CASSPGPGQGSNEQFF.

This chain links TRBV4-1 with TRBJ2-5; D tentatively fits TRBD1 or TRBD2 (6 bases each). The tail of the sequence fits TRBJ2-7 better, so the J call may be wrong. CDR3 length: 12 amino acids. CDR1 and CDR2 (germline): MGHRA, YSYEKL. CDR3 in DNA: TGCGCCAGCAGCGGGGGGCGGGGCGAGCAGTACTTC. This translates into CASSGGRGEQYF.

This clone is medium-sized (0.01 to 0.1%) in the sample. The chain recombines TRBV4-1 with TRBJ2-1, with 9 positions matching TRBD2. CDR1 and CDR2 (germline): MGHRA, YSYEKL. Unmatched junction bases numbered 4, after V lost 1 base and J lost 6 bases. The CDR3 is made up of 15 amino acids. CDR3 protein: CASSQAGLAFNEQFF. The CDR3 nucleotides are TGCGCCAGCAGCCAAGCGGGACTAGCCTTCAATGAGCAGTTCTTC.

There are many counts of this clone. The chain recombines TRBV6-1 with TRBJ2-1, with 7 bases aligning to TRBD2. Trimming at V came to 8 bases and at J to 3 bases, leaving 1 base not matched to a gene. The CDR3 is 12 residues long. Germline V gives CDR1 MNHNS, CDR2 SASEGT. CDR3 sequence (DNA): TGTGCCAGCGGGGGGGTCTACAATGAGCAGTTCTTC. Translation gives CASGGVYNEQFF.

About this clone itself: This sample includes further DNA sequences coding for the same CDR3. The CDR3 sequence is CASSIGTGRKLNTEAFF. The CDR3 nucleotides are TGTGCCAGCAGCATCGGGACAGGGCGAAAATTGAACACTGAAGCTTTCTTT. The V gene is TRBV7-9, the J gene TRBJ1-1; 9 bases are shared with TRBD1. The junction had 10 bases not matched to a gene; V was cut back by 5 bases and J by 0 bases. Germline assignment: CDR1 SEHNR and CDR2 FQNEAQ (reference sequence). CDR3 size: 17 residues.